This T cell receptor (beta chain) originates from a study of blood T cell repertoires in COVID-19. Looking at the study overall: Acute and convalescent COVID-19 samples came from the United States, Italy and Spain. From T cells, B-cell-depleted T cells, or PBMCs came the material, which was cDNA or gDNA.

CDR3 length: 19 residues. The V gene's germline CDR1 is MNHEY and CDR2 SMNVEV (reference sequence). The V gene end was trimmed by 4 bases and the J gene end by 0 bases; junction bases not matched to a gene: 8. In the authors' workflow: Amplification of reference gene primers provided the estimated nucleated cell counts. TCRdb's copy holds only in-frame clones and misses some; the assay was immunoSEQ multiplex PCR. V, J and clone size were drawn from that table, and D and trimming were deduced from the DNA. The data contain over 35,000 clones, around 81% of them seen just once; the ten biggest clones take up 30% to 40%.

The V gene is TRBV27, the J gene TRBJ1-6, with 11 positions matching TRBD1. The specimen was peripheral blood. The sequence derives from a man aged 35 to 55 with active or convalescent COVID-19. Here the CDR3 DNA reads TGTGCCAGCAGTTCGGGACAGGGGGACTTCAGCTCCTATAATTCACCCCTCCACTTT. Translation: CASSSGQGDFSSYNSPLHF.